What follows is one T cell receptor beta chain and its context. The V gene's germline CDR1 is LGHNA and CDR2 YSLEER. Trimming removed 0 bases from V and 0 bases from J, with 15 bases in between. This CDR3 region has 17 residues. The data were taken from a study of blood T cell repertoires in COVID-19. Study-level background: Samples of COVID-19 (acute and convalescent) were obtained from the United States, Italy and Spain. Sources were T cells, B-cell-depleted T cells, or PBMCs; the material itself was cDNA or gDNA.

Original analysis: Estimation of nucleated cell counts was performed using reference gene primer amplification. Profiled with immunoSEQ multiplex PCR; TCRdb holds only in-frame clones, not every one. V and J calls and clone size come straight from that table; D and trimming were deduced from the DNA. The sample consists of 270,000 or so clones, 80% to 90% of them appearing once. The clonotype comes from a woman in her twenties or thirties with active or convalescent COVID-19. The source material was peripheral blood. V and J are TRBV4-3 and TRBJ2-7, with a tentative D call TRBD1 (5 bases). The CDR3 loop is CASSQDEARQSSYEQYF. As DNA, the CDR3 is TGCGCCAGCAGCCAAGATGAGGCGAGACAGAGCTCCTACGAGCAGTACTTC.